The present T cell receptor beta chain was sequenced within a study of shared clonotypes between healthy human individuals. On the study more broadly: CD4 naive and CD4 memory each took three plates per donor, while CD8 naive took two and CD8 memory one.

The length of the CDR3 is 18 residues. Trimming removed 0 bases from V and 5 bases from J; junction bases left unmatched: 15. Germline CDR1 and CDR2: MGHDK and SYGVNS. As regards this clone: Its antigen is unidentified.

Generated by immunoSEQ multiplex PCR, the TCRdb table keeps only in-frame clones and is missing some. Of roughly 2.5 million clones listed, roughly 92% are singletons. Study-wide findings and caveats: Approximately 4.6% of naive CD4 clonotypes were shared across a few donors.

Sequencing input: naive CD4+ T cells sorted from blood. The subset denotes: CD45RA+ positively selected. The clonotype comes from a man aged 18-30 years in good health. V gene TRBV25-1 combines with J gene TRBJ2-5, with 7 bases fitting TRBD1. The DNA of the CDR3 is TGTGCCAGCAGTGAATATGGTGAGAGAGAGGGGGCAGGGGAGACCCAGTACTTC. Its translation: CASSEYGEREGAGETQYF. Drawing the rest from reference TRBV25-1 and TRBJ2-5, the complete variable domain is EADIYQTPRYLVIGTGKKITLECSQTMGHDKMYWYQQDPGMELHLIHYSYGVNSTEKGDLSSESTVSRIRTEHFPLTLESARPSHTSQYLCASSEYGEREGAGETQYFGPGTRLLVL.